Below are 13 T cell receptor beta chains sequenced from a single sample in a study of CD8 T cells in ankylosing spondylitis (dated by TCRdb to about 2017). The library was generated by 5' RACE. Instrument used: Illumina HiSeq 2500. The public reads were reprocessed in TCRdb via fastp at Q25 and MiXCR, keeping in-frame beta chains. All rows with the same CDR3 protein become a single entry with the most common DNA and genes. The sample profile shows 25,000 to 35,000 distinct CDR3 sequences; about 29% of them were found once. The ten largest clones capture 45% of the sample. Sequenced input: synovial fluid, either unsorted or a sorted T cell fraction (not recorded which). These receptors were collected from a male donor with ankylosing spondylitis.

The chain combines TRBV4-1 with TRBJ2-2; D remains unclear. The V and J ends lost 0 bases and 2 bases respectively, with 7 bases between them. In germline, CDR1 is MGHRA, CDR2 YSYEKL. The CDR3 covers 15 residues. CDR3 amino acids: CASSQDVGNTGELFF. As DNA, the CDR3 is TGCGCCAGCAGCCAAGATGTGGGAAACACCGGGGAGCTGTTTTTT.

The J gene is TRBJ2-2, the V gene TRBV12-3 or TRBV12-4; 8 bases fit TRBD1. The V segment lost 11 bases and the J segment 0 bases; nucleotides outside the gene matches: 20. The CDR3 covers 19 residues. The CDR3 DNA follows: TGTGCCTTCAGTTTTCCTAAACAGGGGGGTCGGACGAACACCGGGGAGCTGTTTTTT. This codes for CAFSFPKQGGRTNTGELFF.

This clonotype showed up just a few times. The rearrangement links TRBV2 to TRBJ1-1, with 10 bases aligning to TRBD1. The V and J ends lost 1 base and 6 bases, in that order; junction bases with no gene match: 5. This CDR3 contains 15 residues. The germline gives CDR1 SNHLY, CDR2 FYNNEI. In DNA form, the CDR3 reads TGTGCCAGCAGTGAAGAGGGACAGGGGTTCTCTGAAGCTTTCTTT. The encoded protein is CASSEEGQGFSEAFF.

This clonotype was counted ten times or more. The chain joins TRBV9 to TRBJ2-2; the match to TRBD2 covers 10 bases. The CDR3 extends over 15 amino acids. J lost 5 bases, V lost 3 bases, and 4 bases had no gene match. Germline lookup yields CDR1 SGDLS and CDR2 YYNGEE. The CDR3: CASSGTSGTTGELFF. The CDR3 coding sequence is TGTGCCAGCAGCGGAACTAGCGGGACGACCGGGGAGCTGTTTTTT. Full variable domain (rest looked up from reference TRBV9 and TRBJ2-2): DSGVTQTPKHLITATGQRVTLRCSPRSGDLSVYWYQQSLDQGLQFLIQYYNGEERAKGNILERFSAQQFPDLHSELNLSSLELGDSALYFCASSGTSGTTGELFFGEGSRLTVL.

This clonotype was detected a few times. The V call is TRBV7-9, the J call TRBJ2-7, with 7 bases matching TRBD1. Germline V gene sequence: CDR1 SEHNR, CDR2 FQNEAQ (reference sequence). Trimming at V came to 8 bases and at J to 9 bases, leaving 22 bases not matched to a gene. The CDR3 totals 16 residues. The CDR3 loop is CASGTGVGIFSVSQYF. CDR3 in DNA: TGTGCCAGCGGAACAGGGGTTGGAATATTCTCAGTATCGCAGTACTTC.

This sequence joins TRBV10-1 and TRBJ2-7; no clear D. The V and J ends lost 3 bases and 0 bases respectively, with 6 bases between them. The CDR3 spans 13 residues. In germline, CDR1 is WNHNN, CDR2 SYGVQD (reference sequence). DNA for the CDR3: TGCGCCAGCAGTGACGTCGACTCCTACGAGCAGTACTTC. Amino acids: CASSDVDSYEQYF.

This clonotype was seen at least ten times. The chain employs TRBV12-3 or TRBV12-4 and TRBJ1-2; no definite D call. The length of the CDR3 is 12 residues. Trimming stripped 3 bases from V and 6 bases from J, with 8 bases between. This CDR3 reads CASSLGPNGYTF. In DNA form, the CDR3 reads TGTGCCAGCAGTTTGGGTCCAAATGGCTACACCTTC.

The chain carries TRBV2 and TRBJ2-2; D perhaps matches TRBD2 (5 bases). CDR3 length: 15 residues. Trimming pared 7 bases from V and 0 bases from J, leaving 12 bases between. CDR1 is SNHLY, CDR2 FYNNEI, per germline. The CDR3: CASTEGRPNTGELFF. The CDR3 nucleotides read TGTGCCAGCACCGAGGGCAGACCGAACACCGGGGAGCTGTTTTTT.

The rearrangement joins TRBV2 to TRBJ2-3, with 8 nucleotides matching TRBD2. The CDR3 has 15 amino acids. Germline CDR1 is SNHLY and CDR2 is FYNNEI. Losses at the gene ends were 4 bases for V and 0 bases for J; bases not matched to a gene: 3. CDR3: CASSGQRGSTDTQYF. The CDR3 DNA reads as TGTGCCAGCAGTGGTCAGCGGGGGAGCACAGATACGCAGTATTTT.

The V gene is TRBV3-1, the J gene TRBJ1-6; the D is unclear. The CDR3 sequence is 16 residues long. Between the trimmed V and J ends, which lost 0 bases and 6 bases, there was a span of 12 bases. The germline gives CDR1 LGHDT, CDR2 YNNKEL (reference sequence). CDR3 residues: CASSQDIFLGNSPLHF. In DNA form, the CDR3 reads TGTGCCAGCAGCCAAGACATTTTCCTGGGTAATTCACCCCTCCACTTT. Together with reference TRBV3-1 and TRBJ1-6, the CDR3 gives the full variable domain: DTAVSQTPKYLVTQMGNDKSIKCEQNLGHDTMYWYKQDSKKFLKIMFSYNNKELIINETVPNRFSPKSPDKAHLNLHINSLELGDSAVYFCASSQDIFLGNSPLHFGNGTRLTVT.

The V and J genes are TRBV6-4 and TRBJ2-1; possible D gene TRBD2, 6 bases. Germline CDR1 is MRHNA and CDR2 is SNTAGT. Trimming took 0 bases from V and 3 from J, leaving 9 bases between them. The CDR3 runs to 15 residues. The CDR3 bases are TGTGCCAGCAGTGACTCGTGGGGGGTCTACAATGAGCAGTTCTTC. Its translation: CASSDSWGVYNEQFF.

The chain employs TRBV7-4 and TRBJ1-2; D is unclear. Trimming left V 6 bases short and J 2 bases short, with 16 bases between. The CDR3 consists of 15 residues. The germline CDR1 and CDR2 sequences are SGHVT and SQSDAQ. CDR3 amino acids: CASRTPRRKNYGYTF. CDR3 nucleotides: TGTGCCAGCAGAACACCCCGTCGGAAAAACTATGGCTACACCTTC. Using reference TRBV7-4 and TRBJ1-2 for the parts outside the CDR3, the full variable domain is GAGVSQSPRYKVAKRGRDVALRCDSISGHVTLYWYRQTLGQGSEVLTYSQSDAQRDKSGRPSGRFSAERPERSVSTLKIQRTEQGDSAVYLCASRTPRRKNYGYTFGSGTRLTVV.

This clonotype has just a few counts. The genes are TRBV27 and TRBJ2-5; 9 nucleotides agree with TRBD1. The CDR3 runs 16 residues. CDR1 is MNHEY and CDR2 is SMNVEV in the germline V gene (reference sequence). Germline trimming cut 5 bases from V and 2 bases from J; bases unmatched to any gene: 9. CDR3 nucleotides: TGTGCCAGCAGTGAGCGGGACAGGGTTTCGCAAGAGACCCAGTACTTC. Encoded protein: CASSERDRVSQETQYF.